This TCR beta chain was retrieved from a study of blood T cell repertoires in COVID-19 (dated by TCRdb to 2020 to 2021). Regarding the complete study: Samples from collaborators originated in the United States, Italy and Spain and spanned both the acute and convalescent phases of COVID-19. The repertoires were made available in a free public database intended to serve as a resource for research on the immune response to SARS-CoV-2. Where HLA class I and class II types were available, the types were taken from metadata supplied by the sample provider, not from assay-based typing. The sample metadata nearly always contained a de-identified subject ID, COVID-19 status, age in years and sex. Deeply sampled blood TCRbeta repertoires from subjects exposed to, actively infected with, or recovered from COVID-19 were included in the dataset. Samples came from the ongoing ImmuneRACE study (first 160 participants) plus 1,254 subjects from 6 global collaborators. The material from the prospective study consisted of cDNA or gDNA derived from T cells, B-cell-depleted T cells, or PBMCs.

The CDR3, from cysteine to phenylalanine, totals 14 residues. Of all the DNA, just the CDR3 is kept, 42 bases in frame from base 1. Sequences WSHSY (CDR1) and SAAADI (CDR2) are obtained from the germline V gene. The junction shows trimming of 6 bases on V and 4 bases on J, and the gene matches do not reach 8 bases of it. General conclusions and limits of the study: How much clinical and demographic metadata was included differed by source and by participant, and the metadata was provided uncurated.

Collaborating institutions collected whole blood in K2EDTA tubes following their own protocols. For TCRbeta analysis, collaborators shipped samples as frozen whole blood, isolated PBMCs, or DNA extracted from either of those sample types. Only one count was recorded for this clone. The antigen it recognizes is unknown. The sample holds no much larger clone one base away, and base qualities are not on file. TCRbeta CDR3 regions were amplified from genomic DNA using the immunoSEQ Assay, a bias-controlled multiplex PCR. The published analysis was carried out like this. The number of nucleated cells in each sample was estimated from the amplification of reference gene primers within the assay. To quantify the absolute abundance of each unique TCRbeta CDR3 rearrangement, sequence reads were collapsed and filtered. For each sample, productive Simpson clonality was calculated by taking the square root of Simpson's diversity index across productive rearrangements. Sourced from immuneACCESS, this table was stored by TCRdb with only in-frame sequences that have V and J called. A share of the clones is absent; for the studies checked, an unresolved V gene accounts for under half, and the remainder has no known explanation. D and trimming were read from the DNA, whereas the V and J calls and clone size are those reported in that table. Within this sample are approximately 160,000 clones, with about nine tenths of them counted one time only. The ten largest account for 18% of the sample.

The rearrangement joined TRBV10-2 to TRBJ1-2; 7 bases in the junction line up with TRBD1. The sample taken for sequencing was peripheral blood. The TCR was taken from a man aged 60 to 69 with active or convalescent COVID-19. The CDR3: CASRRTGSFYGYTF. The DNA is TGCGCCAGCAGACGGACAGGATCTTTCTATGGCTACACCTTC.